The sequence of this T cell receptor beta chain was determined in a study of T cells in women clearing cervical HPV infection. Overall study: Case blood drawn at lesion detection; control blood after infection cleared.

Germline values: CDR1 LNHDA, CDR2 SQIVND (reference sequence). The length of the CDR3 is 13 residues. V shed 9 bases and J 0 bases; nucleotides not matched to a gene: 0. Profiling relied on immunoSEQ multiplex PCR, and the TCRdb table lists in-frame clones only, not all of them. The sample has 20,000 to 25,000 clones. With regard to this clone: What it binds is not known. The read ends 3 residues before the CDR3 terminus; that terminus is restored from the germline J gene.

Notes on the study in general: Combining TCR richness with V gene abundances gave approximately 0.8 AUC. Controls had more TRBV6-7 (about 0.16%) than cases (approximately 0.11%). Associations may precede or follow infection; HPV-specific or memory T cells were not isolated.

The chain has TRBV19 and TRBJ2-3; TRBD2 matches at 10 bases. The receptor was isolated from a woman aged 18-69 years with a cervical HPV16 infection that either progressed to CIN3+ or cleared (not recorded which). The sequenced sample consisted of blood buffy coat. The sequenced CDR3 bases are TGTGCCAGGACTAGCGGGAGCACAGATACG. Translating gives CARTSGSTDT. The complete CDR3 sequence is CARTSGSTDTQYF.